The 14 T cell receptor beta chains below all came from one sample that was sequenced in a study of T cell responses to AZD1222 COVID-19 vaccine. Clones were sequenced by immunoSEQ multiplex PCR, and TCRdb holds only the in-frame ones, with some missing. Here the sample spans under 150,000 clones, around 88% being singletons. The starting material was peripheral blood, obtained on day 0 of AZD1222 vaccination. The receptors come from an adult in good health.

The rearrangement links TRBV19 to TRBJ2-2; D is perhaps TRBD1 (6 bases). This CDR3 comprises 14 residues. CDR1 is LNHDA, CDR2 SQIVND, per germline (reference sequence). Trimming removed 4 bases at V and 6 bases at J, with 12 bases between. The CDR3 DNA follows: TGTGCCAGTAGTACCACAGGGTTTGCCGGGGAGCTGTTTTTT. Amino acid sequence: CASSTTGFAGELFF.

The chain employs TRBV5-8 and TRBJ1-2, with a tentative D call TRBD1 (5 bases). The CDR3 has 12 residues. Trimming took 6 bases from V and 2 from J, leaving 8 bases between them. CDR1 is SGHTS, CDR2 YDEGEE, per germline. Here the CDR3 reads CASTRDNYGYTF. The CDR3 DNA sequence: TGTGCCAGCACCAGGGACAACTATGGCTACACCTTC.

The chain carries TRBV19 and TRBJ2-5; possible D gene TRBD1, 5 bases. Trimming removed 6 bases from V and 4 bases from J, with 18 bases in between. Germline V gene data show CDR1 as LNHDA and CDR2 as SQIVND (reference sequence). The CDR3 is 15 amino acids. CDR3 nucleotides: TGTGCCAGTAGCTTAAGGGGCGGCAAGGGAGAGACCCAGTACTTC. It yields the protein CASSLRGGKGETQYF.

CDR3 DNA: TGTGCCACCAGCCTAACCGGGACAGGGGGCAGTCAGCCCCAGCATTTT. It translates to CATSLTGTGGSQPQHF. The chain employs TRBV15 and TRBJ1-5, with 12 bases lining up with TRBD1. The CDR3 runs to 16 residues. Germline values: CDR1 LNHNV, CDR2 YYDKDF (reference sequence). V shed 5 bases, J shed 6 bases, and the junction held 8 bases outside the gene matches. The whole variable domain, filled in from reference TRBV15 and TRBJ1-5, reads DAMVIQNPRYQVTQFGKPVTLSCSQTLNHNVMYWYQQKSSQAPKLLFHYYDKDFNNEADTPDNFQSRRPNTSFCFLDIRSPGLGDTAMYLCATSLTGTGGSQPQHFGDGTRLSIL.

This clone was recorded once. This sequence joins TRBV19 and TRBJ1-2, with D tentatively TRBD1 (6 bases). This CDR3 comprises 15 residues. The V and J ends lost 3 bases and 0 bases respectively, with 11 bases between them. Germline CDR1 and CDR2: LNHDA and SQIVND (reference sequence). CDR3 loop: CASSIGAGANYGYTF. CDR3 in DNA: TGTGCCAGTAGTATTGGGGCAGGGGCTAACTATGGCTACACCTTC.

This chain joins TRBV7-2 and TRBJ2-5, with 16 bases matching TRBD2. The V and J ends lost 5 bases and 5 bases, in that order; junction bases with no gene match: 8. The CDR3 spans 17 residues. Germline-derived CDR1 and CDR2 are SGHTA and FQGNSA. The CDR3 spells CASSPPGLAGGTETQYF. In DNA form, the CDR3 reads TGTGCCAGCAGCCCACCGGGACTAGCGGGGGGGACGGAGACCCAGTACTTC.

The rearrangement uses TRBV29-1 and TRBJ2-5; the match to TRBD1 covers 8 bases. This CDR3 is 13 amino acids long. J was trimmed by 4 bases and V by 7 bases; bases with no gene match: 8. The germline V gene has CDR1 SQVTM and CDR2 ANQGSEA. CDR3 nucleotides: TGCAGCGCTCGTCCGGGACAGGTAGAGACCCAGTACTTC. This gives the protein CSARPGQVETQYF.

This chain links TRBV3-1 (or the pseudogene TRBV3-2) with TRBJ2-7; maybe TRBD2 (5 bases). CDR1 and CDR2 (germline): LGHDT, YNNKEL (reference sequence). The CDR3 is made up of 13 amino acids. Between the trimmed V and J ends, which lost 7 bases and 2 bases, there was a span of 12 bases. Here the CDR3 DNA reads TGTGCCAGCACGTCGACCGGGACCTACGAGCAGTACTTC. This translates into CASTSTGTYEQYF.

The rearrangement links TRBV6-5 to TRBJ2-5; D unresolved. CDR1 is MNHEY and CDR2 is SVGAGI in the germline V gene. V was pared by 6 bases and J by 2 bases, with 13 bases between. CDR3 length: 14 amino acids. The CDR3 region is CASSFPPVQETQYF. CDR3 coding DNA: TGTGCCAGCAGCTTCCCACCTGTTCAAGAGACCCAGTACTTC.

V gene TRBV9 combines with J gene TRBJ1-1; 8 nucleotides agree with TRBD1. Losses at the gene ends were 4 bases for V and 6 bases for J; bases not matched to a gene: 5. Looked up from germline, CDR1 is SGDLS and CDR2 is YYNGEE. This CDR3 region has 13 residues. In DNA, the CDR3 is TGTGCCAGCAGCCGAGGACAGGGCTCTGAAGCTTTCTTT. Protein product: CASSRGQGSEAFF.

CDR3 sequence (DNA): TGCGCCAGCAGCGCACAGGGTTTGGATACGCAGTATTTT. It translates to CASSAQGLDTQYF. The rearrangement links TRBV5-1 to TRBJ2-3; tentatively, D is TRBD1 (6 bases). This CDR3 has 13 amino acids. Germline lookup yields CDR1 SGHRS and CDR2 YFSETQ. The ends were cut back, 4 bases at V and 6 bases at J, with 12 bases in the middle.

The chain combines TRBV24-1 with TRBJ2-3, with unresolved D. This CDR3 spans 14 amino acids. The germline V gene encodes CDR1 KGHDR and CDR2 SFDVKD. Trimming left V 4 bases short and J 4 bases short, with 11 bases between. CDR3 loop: CATSEGSPSDTQYF. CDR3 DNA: TGTGCCACCAGTGAGGGGTCTCCTTCAGATACGCAGTATTTT.

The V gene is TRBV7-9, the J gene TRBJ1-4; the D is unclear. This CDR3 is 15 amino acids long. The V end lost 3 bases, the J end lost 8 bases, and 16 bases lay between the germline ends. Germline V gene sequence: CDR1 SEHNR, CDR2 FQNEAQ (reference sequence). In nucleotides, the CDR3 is TGTGCCAGCAGCTTCTATCGTCGGGGAGGAGAAAAACTGTTTTTT. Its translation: CASSFYRRGGEKLFF.

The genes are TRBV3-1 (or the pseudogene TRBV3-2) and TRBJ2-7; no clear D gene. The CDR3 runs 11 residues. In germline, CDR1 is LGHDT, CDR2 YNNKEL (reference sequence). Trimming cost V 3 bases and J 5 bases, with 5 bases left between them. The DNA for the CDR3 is TGTGCCAGCAGCCAGGGGAACGAGCAGTACTTC. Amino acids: CASSQGNEQYF.